The T cell receptor beta chain described here comes from a study of T-cell reconstitution after alpha-beta-depleted transplantation in children. Notes on the study in general: The study traced high day-60 TCRbeta diversity in some patients to surviving recipient T cells and thymic progenitors.

Trimming removed 1 base from V and 0 bases from J, with 11 bases in between. The CDR3 is 16 amino acids. This clonotype was counted between two and nine times. Its specificity is unknown. Unique molecular identifiers were used to barcode this TCRbeta library. TCRdb re-derived calls from the PCR reads in MiXCR, one entry per CDR3 protein. The data hold about a million distinct CDR3 sequences, with roughly 29% observed a single time. The sequence was obtained from a boy under two years old who had a stem cell transplant for SCID, so the T cells may come from the graft donor. Sequenced here: PBMCs, mostly from graft donor cells, sampled 360 days after TCRalphabeta/CD19-depleted stem cell transplant. The genes are TRBV12-3 or TRBV12-4 and TRBJ2-3; the D gene is possibly TRBD2 (6 bases). The CDR3 reads CASSLVGLASTDTQYF. For the CDR3, the DNA is TGTGCCAGCAGTTTAGTGGGGCTAGCGAGCACAGATACGCAGTATTTT.